The entry that follows covers one TCR beta chain sequence. Antigen: not known. This record comes from a study of human T cells and chemical hapten exposure. For the study at large: All patients underwent weekly scalp dosing with diphenylcyclopropenone for the full roughly 25-week study. Across samples, TCR yields varied, mostly owing to small differences in pooled library volumes. Overall study findings and caveats: Clustering by CDR3 similarity yielded significantly more large clusters from expanded TCRs than controls.

TCRdb fed the RACE reads into MiXCR, producing one record per CDR3 protein. The table has some 70,000 distinct CDR3 sequences, approximately 35% seen once; the top ten hold about 8.1%. The CDR3 extends over 16 amino acids. V gave up 4 bases and J gave up 0 bases, with 13 bases separating them. Time point indicated: patch test 1, 2 weeks after DPC sensitization. Described treatment: therapeutic diphenylcyclopropenone sensitization with weekly scalp DPC. The rearrangement joins TRBV12-3 or TRBV12-4 to TRBJ1-5; the D gene is possibly TRBD1 (6 bases). The origin of this receptor is a man in his forties or fifties with alopecia areata. Some clones in this sample may be carry-over from other donors' samples. The sequencing used whole blood, collected in connection with sensitization to the hapten diphenylcyclopropenone (DPC). The CDR3 nucleotides are TGTGCCAGCAGTTCCGGGACACTCTATAGCAATCAGCCCCAGCATTTT. Translation: CASSSGTLYSNQPQHF.